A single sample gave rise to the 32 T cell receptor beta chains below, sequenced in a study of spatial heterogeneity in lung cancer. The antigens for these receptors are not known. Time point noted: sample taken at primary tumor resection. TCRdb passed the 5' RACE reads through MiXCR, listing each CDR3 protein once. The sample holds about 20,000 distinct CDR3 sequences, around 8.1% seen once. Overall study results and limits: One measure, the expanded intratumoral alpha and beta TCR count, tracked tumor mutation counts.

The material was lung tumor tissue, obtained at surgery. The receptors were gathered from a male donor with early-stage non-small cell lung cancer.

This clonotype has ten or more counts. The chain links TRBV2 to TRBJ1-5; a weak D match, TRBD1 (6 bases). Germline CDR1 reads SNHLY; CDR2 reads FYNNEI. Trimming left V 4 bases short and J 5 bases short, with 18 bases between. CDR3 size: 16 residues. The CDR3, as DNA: TGTGCCAGCAGTGCTGACAGGCGGGCTTGGGATCAGCCCCAGCATTTT. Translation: CASSADRRAWDQPQHF.

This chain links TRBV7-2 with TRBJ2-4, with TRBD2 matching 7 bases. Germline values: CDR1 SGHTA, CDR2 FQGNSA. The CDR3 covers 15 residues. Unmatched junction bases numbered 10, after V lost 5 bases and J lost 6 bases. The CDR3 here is CASSPQRGRGNIQYF. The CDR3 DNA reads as TGTGCCAGCAGCCCACAGCGGGGTAGGGGAAACATTCAGTACTTC.

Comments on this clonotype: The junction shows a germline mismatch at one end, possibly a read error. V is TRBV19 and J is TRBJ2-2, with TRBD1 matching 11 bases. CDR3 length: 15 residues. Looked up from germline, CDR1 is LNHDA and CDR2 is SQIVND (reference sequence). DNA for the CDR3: TGTGCCAGTACCCGGACAGGGGGCATCACCGTGGAGCTGTTTTTT. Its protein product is CASTRTGGITVELFF.

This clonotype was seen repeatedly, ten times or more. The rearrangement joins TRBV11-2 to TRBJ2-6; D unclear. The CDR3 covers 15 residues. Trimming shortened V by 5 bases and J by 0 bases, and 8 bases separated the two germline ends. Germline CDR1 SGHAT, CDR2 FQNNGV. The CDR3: CASSRLVSGANVLTF. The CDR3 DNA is TGTGCCAGCAGCCGCCTTGTCTCTGGGGCCAACGTCCTGACTTTC.

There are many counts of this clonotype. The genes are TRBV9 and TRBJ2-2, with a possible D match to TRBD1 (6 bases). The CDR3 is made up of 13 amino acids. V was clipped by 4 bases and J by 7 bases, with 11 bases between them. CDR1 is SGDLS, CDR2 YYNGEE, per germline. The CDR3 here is CASSQIRGGELFF. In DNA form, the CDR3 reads TGTGCCAGCAGCCAAATCAGGGGCGGGGAGCTGTTTTTT.

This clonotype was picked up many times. The CDR3 reads CASSAHPGDPSPLHF. For the CDR3, the DNA is TGTGCCAGCAGTGCCCATCCAGGGGACCCTTCACCCCTCCACTTT. The chain couples TRBV12-3 or TRBV12-4 to TRBJ1-6, with D perhaps matching TRBD1 (6 bases). The CDR3 is 15 residues long. V was clipped by 5 bases and J by 9 bases, with 17 bases between them.

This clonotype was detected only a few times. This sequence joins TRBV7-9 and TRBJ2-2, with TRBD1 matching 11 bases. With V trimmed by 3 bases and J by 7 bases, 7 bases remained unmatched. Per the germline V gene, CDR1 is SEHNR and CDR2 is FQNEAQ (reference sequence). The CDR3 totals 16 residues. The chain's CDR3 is CASSLRTGGADGELFF. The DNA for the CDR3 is TGTGCCAGCAGCTTGCGGACAGGGGGCGCCGACGGGGAGCTGTTTTTT. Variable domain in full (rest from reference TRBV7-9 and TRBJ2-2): DTGVSQNPRHKITKRGQNVTFRCDPISEHNRLYWYRQTLGQGPEFLTYFQNEAQLEKSRLLSDRFSAERPKGSFSTLEIQRTEQGDSAMYLCASSLRTGGADGELFFGEGSRLTVL.

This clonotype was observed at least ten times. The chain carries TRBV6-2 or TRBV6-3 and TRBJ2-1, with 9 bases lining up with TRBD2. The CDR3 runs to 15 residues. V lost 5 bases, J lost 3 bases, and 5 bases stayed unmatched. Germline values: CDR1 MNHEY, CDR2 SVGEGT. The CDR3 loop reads CASSRTSGYYNEQFF. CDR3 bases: TGTGCCAGCAGTCGTACTAGCGGGTACTACAATGAGCAGTTCTTC.

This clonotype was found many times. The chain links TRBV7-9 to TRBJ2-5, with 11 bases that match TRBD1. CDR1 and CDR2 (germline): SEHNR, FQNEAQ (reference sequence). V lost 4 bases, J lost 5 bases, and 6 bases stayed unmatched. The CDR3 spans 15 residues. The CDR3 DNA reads TGTGCCAGCAGCTACGGGACAGGGGGGAAGGAGACCCAGTACTTC. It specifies CASSYGTGGKETQYF.

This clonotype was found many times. The CDR3 nucleotides are TGCGCCAGCAGCATGGAACATTTCACTGAAGCTTTCTTT. Protein product: CASSMEHFTEAFF. V gene TRBV5-1 combines with J gene TRBJ1-1; the D is unclear. Germline CDR1 SGHRS, CDR2 YFSETQ. CDR3 length: 13 residues. The V and J ends lost 4 bases and 4 bases respectively, with 11 bases between them. Looking up the rest from reference TRBV5-1 and TRBJ1-1 gives the full variable domain: KAGVTQTPRYLIKTRGQQVTLSCSPISGHRSVSWYQQTPGQGLQFLFEYFSETQRNKGNFPGRFSGRQFSNSRSEMNVSTLELGDSALYLCASSMEHFTEAFFGQGTRLTVV.

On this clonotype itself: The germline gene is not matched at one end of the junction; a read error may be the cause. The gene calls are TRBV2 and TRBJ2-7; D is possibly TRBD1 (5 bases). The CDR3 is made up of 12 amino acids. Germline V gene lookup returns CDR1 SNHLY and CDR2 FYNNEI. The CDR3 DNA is TGTGCCAACAGTCCCGCAGGGTACGAGCAGTACTTC. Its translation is CANSPAGYEQYF.

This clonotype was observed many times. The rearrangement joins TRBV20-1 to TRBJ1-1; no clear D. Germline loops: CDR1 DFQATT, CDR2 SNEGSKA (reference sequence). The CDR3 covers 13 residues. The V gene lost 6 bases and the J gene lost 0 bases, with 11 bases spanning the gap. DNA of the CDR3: TGCAGTGCCTGGAACAGCCTGAACACTGAAGCTTTCTTT. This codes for CSAWNSLNTEAFF.

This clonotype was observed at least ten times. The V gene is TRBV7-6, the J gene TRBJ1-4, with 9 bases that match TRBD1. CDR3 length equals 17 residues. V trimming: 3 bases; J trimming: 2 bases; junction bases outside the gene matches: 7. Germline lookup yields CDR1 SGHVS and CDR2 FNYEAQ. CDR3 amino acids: CASSFTGGAGTNEKLFF. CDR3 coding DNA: TGTGCCAGCAGCTTCACAGGGGGCGCGGGGACTAATGAAAAACTGTTTTTT.

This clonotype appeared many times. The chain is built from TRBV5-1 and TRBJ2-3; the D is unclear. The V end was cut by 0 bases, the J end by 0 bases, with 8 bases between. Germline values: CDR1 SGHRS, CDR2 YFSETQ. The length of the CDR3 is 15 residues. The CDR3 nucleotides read TGCGCCAGCAGCTTGGTGCCCCAAAGCACAGATACGCAGTATTTT. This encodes CASSLVPQSTDTQYF.

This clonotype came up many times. The CDR3 nucleotides are TGCGCCAGCAGCTTGGTGGCGGGACAGCAAGAGACCCAGTACTTC. Encoded protein: CASSLVAGQQETQYF. The chain couples TRBV5-1 to TRBJ2-5, with a possible D match to TRBD1 (7 bases). Trimming took 0 bases from V and 2 from J, leaving 11 bases between them. CDR1 and CDR2 (germline): SGHRS, YFSETQ. The length of the CDR3 is 15 residues.

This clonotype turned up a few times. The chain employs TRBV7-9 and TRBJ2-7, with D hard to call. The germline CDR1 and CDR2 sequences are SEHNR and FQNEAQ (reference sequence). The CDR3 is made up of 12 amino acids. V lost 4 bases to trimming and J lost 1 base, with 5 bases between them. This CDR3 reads CASSSTSYEQYF. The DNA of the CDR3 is TGTGCCAGCAGCTCAACTTCCTACGAGCAGTACTTC.

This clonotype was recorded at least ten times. CDR3 sequence: CASSPGGKRSTDTQYF. CDR3 nucleotides: TGTGCCAGCAGCCCAGGAGGAAAAAGAAGCACAGATACGCAGTATTTT. The V gene is TRBV7-9, the J gene TRBJ2-3, with D perhaps TRBD2 (5 bases). CDR1 is SEHNR, CDR2 FQNEAQ, per germline (reference sequence). Trimming removed 5 bases from V and 0 bases from J, with 15 bases in between. The CDR3 contains 16 residues.

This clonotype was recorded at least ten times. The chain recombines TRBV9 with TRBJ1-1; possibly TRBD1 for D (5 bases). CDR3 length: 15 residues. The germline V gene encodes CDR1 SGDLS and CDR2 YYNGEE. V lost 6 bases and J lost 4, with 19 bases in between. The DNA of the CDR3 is TGTGCCAGCATCGTCGGGACCTATGGGAGCACTGAAGCTTTCTTT. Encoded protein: CASIVGTYGSTEAFF.

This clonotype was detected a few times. DNA for the CDR3: TGTGCCAGCAGCTTAGCGCCTCACGAGCAGTACTTC. Its protein is CASSLAPHEQYF. This sequence joins TRBV7-9 and TRBJ2-7; D gene uncertain. Deletions cut 0 bases from V and 5 bases from J, with 5 bases between. The CDR3 loop spans 12 amino acids. Germline V CDR1 and CDR2: SEHNR, FQNEAQ (reference sequence).

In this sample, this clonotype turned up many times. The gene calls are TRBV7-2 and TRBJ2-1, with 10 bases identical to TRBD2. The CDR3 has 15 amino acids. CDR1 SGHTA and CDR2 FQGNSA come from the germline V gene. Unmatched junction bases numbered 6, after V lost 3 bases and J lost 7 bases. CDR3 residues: CASSFGPSGGNEQFF. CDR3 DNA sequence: TGTGCCAGCAGCTTTGGTCCTAGCGGGGGTAATGAGCAGTTCTTC. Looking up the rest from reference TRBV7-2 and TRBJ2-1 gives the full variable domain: GAGVSQSPSNKVTEKGKDVELRCDPISGHTALYWYRQSLGQGLEFLIYFQGNSAPDKSGLPSDRFSAERTGGSVSTLTIQRTQQEDSAVYLCASSFGPSGGNEQFFGPGTRLTVL.

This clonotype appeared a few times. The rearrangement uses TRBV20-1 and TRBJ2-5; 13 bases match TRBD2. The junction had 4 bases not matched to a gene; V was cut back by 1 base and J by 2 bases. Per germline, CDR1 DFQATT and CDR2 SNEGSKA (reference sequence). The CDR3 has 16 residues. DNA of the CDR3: TGCAGTGCTAGAGGACTAGCGGGGGGCGGGCAAGAGACCCAGTACTTC. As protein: CSARGLAGGGQETQYF.

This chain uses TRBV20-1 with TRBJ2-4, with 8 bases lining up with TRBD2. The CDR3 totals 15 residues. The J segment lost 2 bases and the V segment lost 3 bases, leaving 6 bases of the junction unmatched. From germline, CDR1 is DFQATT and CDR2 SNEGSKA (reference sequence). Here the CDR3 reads CSASSAGETKNIQYF. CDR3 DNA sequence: TGCAGTGCTAGTTCAGCGGGGGAAACCAAAAACATTCAGTACTTC.

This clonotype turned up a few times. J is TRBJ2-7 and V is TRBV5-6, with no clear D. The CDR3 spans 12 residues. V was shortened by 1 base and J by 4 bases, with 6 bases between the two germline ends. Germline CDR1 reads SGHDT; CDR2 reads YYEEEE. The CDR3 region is CASSLRVYEQYF. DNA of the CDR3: TGTGCCAGCAGCTTGCGGGTTTACGAGCAGTACTTC.

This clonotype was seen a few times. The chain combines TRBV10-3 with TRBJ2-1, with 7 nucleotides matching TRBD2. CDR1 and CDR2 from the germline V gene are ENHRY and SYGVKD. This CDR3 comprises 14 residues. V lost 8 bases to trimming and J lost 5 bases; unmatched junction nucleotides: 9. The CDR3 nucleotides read TGTGCCATCTGGGGGGGTAAGACTAACAATGAGCAGTTCTTC. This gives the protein CAIWGGKTNNEQFF.

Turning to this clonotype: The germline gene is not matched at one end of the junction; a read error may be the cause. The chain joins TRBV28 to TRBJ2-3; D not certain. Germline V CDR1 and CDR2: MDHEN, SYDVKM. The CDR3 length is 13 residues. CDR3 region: CPSSLITKDTQYF. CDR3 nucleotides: TGTCCCAGCAGTTTAATAACTAAAGATACGCAGTATTTT.

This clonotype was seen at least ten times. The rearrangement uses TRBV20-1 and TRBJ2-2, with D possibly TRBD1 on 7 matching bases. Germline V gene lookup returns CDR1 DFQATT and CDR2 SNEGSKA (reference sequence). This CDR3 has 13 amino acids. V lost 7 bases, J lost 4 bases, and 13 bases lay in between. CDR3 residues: CSVRRGRTGELFF. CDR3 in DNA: TGCAGTGTCAGGAGGGGGCGCACCGGGGAGCTGTTTTTT.

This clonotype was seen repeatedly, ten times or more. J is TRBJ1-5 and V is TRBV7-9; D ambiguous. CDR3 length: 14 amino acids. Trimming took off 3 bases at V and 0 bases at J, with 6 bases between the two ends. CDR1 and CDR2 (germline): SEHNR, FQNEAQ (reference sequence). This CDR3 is CASSFPYSNQPQHF. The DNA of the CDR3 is TGTGCCAGCAGCTTTCCCTATAGCAATCAGCCCCAGCATTTT.

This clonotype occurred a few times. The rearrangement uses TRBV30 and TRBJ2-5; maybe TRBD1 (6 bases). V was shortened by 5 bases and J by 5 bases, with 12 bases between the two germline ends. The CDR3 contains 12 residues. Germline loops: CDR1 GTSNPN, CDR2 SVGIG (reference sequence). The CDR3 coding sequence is TGTGCCTGGTCAACAGGGAGTGAGACCCAGTACTTC. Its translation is CAWSTGSETQYF.

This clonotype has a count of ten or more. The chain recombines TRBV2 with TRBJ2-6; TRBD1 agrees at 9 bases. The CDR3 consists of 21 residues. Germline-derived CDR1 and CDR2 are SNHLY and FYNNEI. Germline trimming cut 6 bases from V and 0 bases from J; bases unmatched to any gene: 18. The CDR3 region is CASRPDWDRVSSLSGANVLTF. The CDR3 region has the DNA TGTGCCAGCAGGCCCGACTGGGACAGGGTGTCCTCTCTCTCTGGGGCCAACGTCCTGACTTTC. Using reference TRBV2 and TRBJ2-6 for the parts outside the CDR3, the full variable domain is EPEVTQTPSHQVTQMGQEVILRCVPISNHLYFYWYRQILGQKVEFLVSFYNNEISEKSEIFDDQFSVERPDGSNFTLKIRSTKLEDSAMYFCASRPDWDRVSSLSGANVLTFGAGSRLTVL.

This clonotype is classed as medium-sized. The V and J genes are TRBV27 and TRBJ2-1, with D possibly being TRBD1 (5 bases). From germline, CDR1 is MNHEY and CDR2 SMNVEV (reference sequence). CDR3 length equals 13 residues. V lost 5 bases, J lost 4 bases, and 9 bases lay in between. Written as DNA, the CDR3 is TGTGCCAGCAGTCTCACAGGTTACAATGAGCAGTTCTTC. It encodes CASSLTGYNEQFF.

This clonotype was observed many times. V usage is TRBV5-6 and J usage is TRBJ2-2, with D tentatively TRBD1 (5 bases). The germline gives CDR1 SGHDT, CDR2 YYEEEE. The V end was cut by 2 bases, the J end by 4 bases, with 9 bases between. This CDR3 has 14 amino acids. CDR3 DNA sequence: TGTGCCAGCAGCTTAGACAGCTTCACCGGGGAGCTGTTTTTT. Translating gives CASSLDSFTGELFF.

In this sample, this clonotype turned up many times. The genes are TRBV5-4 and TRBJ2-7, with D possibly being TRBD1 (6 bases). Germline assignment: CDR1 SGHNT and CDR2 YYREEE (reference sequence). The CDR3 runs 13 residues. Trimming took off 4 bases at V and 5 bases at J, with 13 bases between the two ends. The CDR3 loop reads CASSPQGRDEQYF. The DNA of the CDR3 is TGTGCCAGCAGCCCACAGGGTAGGGACGAGCAGTACTTC.